This T cell receptor (beta chain) came from a study of response to subunit inactivated influenza vaccine. General study results and limits: It was the authors' suggestion that each seasonal influenza vaccination recruits few new T cells.

TCRdb recomputed calls from the RT-PCR reads with MiXCR, one row per CDR3 protein. The sample yields about 530,000 distinct CDR3 sequences, under 15% seen once. About this clonotype itself: The antigen is undetermined.

The CDR3 covers 15 residues. Germline trimming cut 5 bases from V and 8 bases from J; bases unmatched to any gene: 7. The germline gives CDR1 SGHVS, CDR2 FNYEAQ. The sequence was collected from a man aged 50 or older who received an inactivated influenza vaccine. The sequencing used PBMCs from blood, collected 40 to 50 days after vaccination. The gene calls are TRBV7-6 and TRBJ2-1; 12 bases agree with TRBD2. The CDR3 DNA reads TGTGCCAGCAGCGCCCTAGCGGGGGGGCCTGATGAGCAGTTCTTC. Translated, it gives CASSALAGGPDEQFF.